The 20 T cell receptor beta chains below come from one sample, sequenced in a study of regulatory T cells in long-lasting Graves disease. The time point denotes: persistent/refractory GD, antithyroid drugs over 5 years with positive TRAb. With RNA extracted from PBMCs as input, the TCR library was made. Combining iRepertoire HTBI primers with Arm-PCR of CDR3 regions, the authors built TCR beta libraries. TCRdb re-derived calls from the multiplex PCR reads in MiXCR, one entry per CDR3 protein. The data contain fewer than 400,000 distinct CDR3 sequences, around 20% of them singletons. This material consisted of peripheral blood mononuclear cells (PBMCs), taken when the disease was refractory, from a patient treated with antithyroid drugs. The receptors were gathered from a female donor with Graves disease.

Note on this clonotype: A far larger clone differs by one base, so this is likely a read error. This rearrangement joins TRBV6-1 to TRBJ2-5; D uncertain. The end of the DNA aligns better with TRBJ2-7, so the J call may be wrong. The CDR3 sequence is 14 residues long. Germline CDR1 and CDR2: MNHNS and SASEGT. CDR3 region: CASRTPSRRYEQYF. CDR3 coding DNA: TGTGCCAGCAGGACCCCTTCGAGGCGCTACGAGCAGTACTTC.

This clonotype has a count of ten or more. The chain links TRBV28 to TRBJ1-2; perhaps TRBD1 as D (6 bases). CDR1 is MDHEN, CDR2 SYDVKM, per germline. The V and J ends lost 4 bases and 1 base respectively, with 13 bases between them. CDR3 length: 15 residues. In DNA form, the CDR3 reads TGTGCCAGCAGTTCTCCGGGACAAAATAACTATGGCTACACCTTC. Amino acid sequence: CASSSPGQNNYGYTF.

The chain employs TRBV4-1 and TRBJ2-5; D may be TRBD2 (6 bases). The CDR3 loop spans 15 amino acids. From germline, CDR1 is MGHRA and CDR2 YSYEKL. The V end lost 4 bases, the J end lost 5 bases, and 17 bases lay between the germline ends. CDR3: CASSPPTPAGETQYF. CDR3 nucleotides: TGCGCCAGCAGCCCTCCTACGCCGGCGGGGGAGACCCAGTACTTC.

This clonotype appeared many times. The chain couples TRBV11-2 to TRBJ1-5, with no clear D. This CDR3 contains 13 residues. Trimming shortened V by 4 bases and J by 6 bases, and 10 bases separated the two germline ends. Germline V gene lookup returns CDR1 SGHAT and CDR2 FQNNGV. CDR3 DNA: TGTGCCAGCAGCTCTAGTGACTCTCAGCCCCAGCATTTT. It encodes CASSSSDSQPQHF.

This rearrangement joins TRBV7-9 to TRBJ2-5; D gene unclear. The germline V and J ends were trimmed by 4 bases and 5 bases, with 11 bases remaining between them. Germline-derived CDR1 and CDR2 are SEHNR and FQNEAQ (reference sequence). The CDR3 extends over 13 amino acids. CDR3 bases: TGTGCCAGCAGCTCCCGCGTTGGGGAGACCCAGTACTTC. Its protein product is CASSSRVGETQYF.

This sequence joins TRBV4-1 and TRBJ2-7; D may match TRBD1 or TRBD2 (5 bases each). This CDR3 is built from 15 residues. V lost 4 bases, J lost 3 bases, and 16 bases lay in between. Germline V gene sequence: CDR1 MGHRA, CDR2 YSYEKL. CDR3 protein: CASSPLGRKDYEQYF. The CDR3 region has the DNA TGCGCCAGCAGCCCACTGGGACGGAAAGACTACGAGCAGTACTTC.

In its sample, this clonotype was seen a few times. The rearrangement uses TRBV12-3 or TRBV12-4 and TRBJ2-7; D may correspond to TRBD1 or TRBD2 (5 bases each). V lost 3 bases and J 6 bases, leaving 12 bases between the germline ends. There are 13 residues in the CDR3. The CDR3 DNA reads as TGTGCCAGCAGTTTTTGGGGGTCCGGCGAGCAGTACTTC. Amino acids: CASSFWGSGEQYF.

This clonotype has at least ten counts. The gene calls are TRBV7-8 and TRBJ1-1; weak D call: TRBD1 (6 bases). Per the germline V gene, CDR1 is SGHVS and CDR2 is FQNEAQ. Trimming shortened V by 4 bases and J by 0 bases, and 12 bases separated the two germline ends. The CDR3 contains 15 residues. The CDR3 reads CASSSEGHLNTEAFF. The CDR3 DNA is TGTGCCAGCAGCTCCGAGGGACACTTGAACACTGAAGCTTTCTTT.

This clonotype was counted at least ten times. The J gene is TRBJ2-7, the V gene TRBV20-1; D is unclear. The CDR3 is 12 amino acids. The germline CDR1 and CDR2 sequences are DFQATT and SNEGSKA (reference sequence). Trimming took off 5 bases at V and 12 bases at J, with 20 bases between the two ends. CDR3 nucleotide sequence: TGCAGTGCTGGAATAGGCCCACCTATTAGGTACTTC. Protein product: CSAGIGPPIRYF.

This clonotype was counted a few times. V is TRBV28 and J is TRBJ2-7; D uncertain. There are 15 residues in the CDR3. V was shortened by 8 bases and J by 3 bases, with 20 bases between the two germline ends. Germline V gene lookup returns CDR1 MDHEN and CDR2 SYDVKM. Written as DNA, the CDR3 is TGTGCCAGCCGAAAGTACCAGGCAGGTGTCTACGAGCAGTACTTC. It encodes CASRKYQAGVYEQYF.

About this clonotype itself: A much larger clone lies a single base off, so this may be a read error. The chain joins TRBV11-3 to TRBJ2-2; a possible D gene is TRBD2 (5 bases). The CDR3 sequence is 13 residues long. Germline V gene data show CDR1 as SGHNT and CDR2 as YENEEA. CDR3 residues: CASSHDSVGELSF. In nucleotides, the CDR3 is TGTGCCAGCAGCCATGACTCGGTCGGGGAGCTGTCTTTT. The whole variable domain, remainder taken from reference TRBV11-3 and TRBJ2-2, is EAGVVQSPRYKIIEKKQPVAFWCNPISGHNTLYWYLQNLGQGPELLIRYENEEAVDDSQLPKDRFSAERLKGVDSTLKIQPAELGDSAVYLCASSHDSVGELSFGEGSRLTVL.

The rearrangement uses TRBV19 and TRBJ1-1, with TRBD1 identical over 9 bases. Looked up from germline, CDR1 is LNHDA and CDR2 is SQIVND (reference sequence). This CDR3 contains 16 residues. V shed 3 bases and J 6 bases; nucleotides not matched to a gene: 11. The DNA for the CDR3 is TGTGCCAGTAGTATTGGGGTGGGACAGGGTAGCCCTGAAGCTTTCTTT. Its translation is CASSIGVGQGSPEAFF.

Ten or more counts support this clonotype. V is TRBV12-3 or TRBV12-4 and J is TRBJ2-7, with TRBD2 identical over 12 bases. There are 14 residues in the CDR3. Trimming took 6 bases from V and 4 from J; bases not matched to a gene: 4. The CDR3 nucleotides are TGTGCCAGCAGCCCTAGCGGGAGGGGGTACGAGCAGTACTTC. Translated, it gives CASSPSGRGYEQYF.

A note on this clonotype: This may stem from a read error, because a much larger clone lies one nucleotide away. The rearrangement joins TRBV7-9 to TRBJ2-2, with TRBD2 matching over 7 bases. CDR3 length: 13 residues. Germline assignment: CDR1 SEHNR and CDR2 FQNEAQ (reference sequence). Unmatched junction bases numbered 0, after V lost 5 bases and J lost 3 bases. CDR3 bases: TGTGCCAGCAGCGGGGGGGACACCGGGGAGCTGTTTTTT. It encodes CASSGGDTGELFF. Full variable domain (missing parts from reference TRBV7-9 and TRBJ2-2): DTGVSQNPRHKITKRGQNVTFRCDPISEHNRLYWYRQTLGQGPEFLTYFQNEAQLEKSRLLSDRFSAERPKGSFSTLEIQRTEQGDSAMYLCASSGGDTGELFFGEGSRLTVL.

The sample holds a few counts of this clonotype. The genes are TRBV25-1 and TRBJ1-6; D unresolved. Per the germline V gene, CDR1 is MGHDK and CDR2 is SYGVNS. The CDR3 has 15 amino acids. Trimming removed 1 base from V and 7 bases from J, with 11 bases in between. This CDR3 is CASSESVDGNSPLHF. The CDR3 DNA is TGTGCCAGCAGTGAATCAGTGGATGGGAATTCACCCCTCCACTTT.

The rearrangement uses TRBV5-1 and TRBJ1-2; TRBD1 aligns across 11 bases. V was clipped by 6 bases and J by 1 base; unmatched bases: 5. Germline-derived CDR1 and CDR2 are SGHRS and YFSETQ. The CDR3 is made up of 15 amino acids. This chain's CDR3 is CASTGDRGVNYGYTF. The CDR3 nucleotides read TGCGCCAGCACCGGGGACAGGGGGGTTAACTATGGCTACACCTTC.

The chain uses TRBV7-8 and TRBJ2-2; a weak D match, TRBD1 (6 bases). The CDR3 is 16 residues long. Looked up from germline, CDR1 is SGHVS and CDR2 is FQNEAQ. Trimming took 0 bases from V and 1 from J, leaving 9 bases between them. This CDR3 reads CASSLAGRGNTGELFF. The DNA of the CDR3 is TGTGCCAGCAGCTTAGCCGGCAGGGGGAACACCGGGGAGCTGTTTTTT. Full variable domain (missing parts from reference TRBV7-8 and TRBJ2-2): GAGVSQSPRYKVAKRGQDVALRCDPISGHVSLFWYQQALGQGPEFLTYFQNEAQLDKSGLPSDRFFAERPEGSVSTLKIQRTQQEDSAVYLCASSLAGRGNTGELFFGEGSRLTVL.

This clonotype turned up a few times. Its ends do not fully match the called genes, so a read error is possible. The chain links TRBV7-2 to TRBJ1-1; D unclear. The CDR3 has 15 residues. In germline, CDR1 is SGHTA, CDR2 FQGNSA. DNA of the CDR3: TGTGCCAGCAGCTTAGAGGTGCTTATGAACATTGAAGCTTTCTTT. Protein: CASSLEVLMNIEAFF.

This clonotype was counted many times. The rearrangement links TRBV7-2 to TRBJ1-1; the D gene is possibly TRBD1 (6 bases). The V gene's germline CDR1 is SGHTA and CDR2 FQGNSA. The CDR3 consists of 14 residues. Trimming pared 5 bases from V and 4 bases from J, leaving 14 bases between. This CDR3 is CASSPNKGGTEAFF. In DNA form, the CDR3 reads TGTGCCAGCAGCCCTAACAAGGGGGGCACTGAAGCTTTCTTT.

This clonotype was observed a handful of times. The gene calls are TRBV5-4 and TRBJ1-2; D not resolved. Germline values: CDR1 SGHNT, CDR2 YYREEE (reference sequence). V shed 0 bases and J shed 4 bases, with 16 bases lying between them. The CDR3 contains 16 residues. CDR3 region: CASSLAREVARYGYTF. The CDR3, as DNA: TGTGCCAGCAGCTTGGCGAGGGAAGTCGCTCGCTATGGCTACACCTTC.